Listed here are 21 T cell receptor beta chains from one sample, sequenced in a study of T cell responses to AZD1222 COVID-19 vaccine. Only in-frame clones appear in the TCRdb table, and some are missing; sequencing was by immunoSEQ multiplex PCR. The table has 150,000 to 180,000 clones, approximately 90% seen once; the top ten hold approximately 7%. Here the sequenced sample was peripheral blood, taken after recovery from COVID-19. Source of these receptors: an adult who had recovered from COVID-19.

CDR3 sequence: CASSELGTRATDTQYF. CDR3 bases: TGTGCCAGCAGTGAATTGGGGACTAGGGCCACAGATACGCAGTATTTT. The chain has TRBV6-1 and TRBJ2-3; TRBD2 agrees at 8 bases. Germline CDR1 MNHNS, CDR2 SASEGT. Unmatched junction bases numbered 6, after V lost 2 bases and J lost 2 bases. This CDR3 is built from 16 residues.

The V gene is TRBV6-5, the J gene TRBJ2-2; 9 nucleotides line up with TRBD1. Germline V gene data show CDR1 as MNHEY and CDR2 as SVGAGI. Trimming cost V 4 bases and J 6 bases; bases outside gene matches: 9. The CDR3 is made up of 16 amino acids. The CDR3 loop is CASSWGQGLLAGELFF. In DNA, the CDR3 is TGTGCCAGCAGTTGGGGACAGGGCCTGTTGGCCGGGGAGCTGTTTTTT.

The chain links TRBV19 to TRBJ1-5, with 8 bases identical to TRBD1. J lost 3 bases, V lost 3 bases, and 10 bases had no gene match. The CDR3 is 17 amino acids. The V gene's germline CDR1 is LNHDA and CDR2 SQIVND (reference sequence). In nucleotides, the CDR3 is TGTGCCAGTAGTATTCTAGGGGACAGGTTTTTCAATCAGCCCCAGCATTTT. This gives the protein CASSILGDRFFNQPQHF.

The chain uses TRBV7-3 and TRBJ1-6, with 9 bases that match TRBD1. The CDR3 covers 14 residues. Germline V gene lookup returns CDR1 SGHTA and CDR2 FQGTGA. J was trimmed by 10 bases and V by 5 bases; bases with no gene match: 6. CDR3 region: CASSPGQGSSPLHF. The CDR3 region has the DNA TGTGCCAGCAGCCCAGGACAGGGGAGCTCACCCCTCCACTTT.

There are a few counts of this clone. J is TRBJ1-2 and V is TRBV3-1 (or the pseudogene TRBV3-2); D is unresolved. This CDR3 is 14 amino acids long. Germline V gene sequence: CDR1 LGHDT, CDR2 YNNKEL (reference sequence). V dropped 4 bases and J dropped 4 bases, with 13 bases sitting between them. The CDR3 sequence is CASSLKGGGYGYTF. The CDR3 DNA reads TGTGCCAGCAGCCTCAAAGGAGGTGGCTATGGCTACACCTTC.

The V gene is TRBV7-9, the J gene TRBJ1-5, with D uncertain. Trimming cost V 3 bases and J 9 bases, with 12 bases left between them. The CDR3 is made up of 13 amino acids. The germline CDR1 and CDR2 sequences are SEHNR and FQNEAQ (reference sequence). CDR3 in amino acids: CASSLGGSGPQHF. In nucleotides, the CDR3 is TGTGCCAGCAGCTTGGGCGGGTCAGGGCCCCAGCATTTT.

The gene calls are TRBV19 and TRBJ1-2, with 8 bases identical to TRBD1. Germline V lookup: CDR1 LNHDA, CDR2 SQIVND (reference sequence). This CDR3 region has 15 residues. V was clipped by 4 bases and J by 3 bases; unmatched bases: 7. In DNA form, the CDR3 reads TGTGCCAGTAGTAGATCAGGGGGCGCGGACTATGGCTACACCTTC. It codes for CASSRSGGADYGYTF.

The CDR3 DNA is TGCGCCAGCAGCCAAGAACCTATCGGAAACTATGGCTACACCTTC. This translates into CASSQEPIGNYGYTF. The rearrangement joins TRBV4-1 to TRBJ1-2; D gene uncertain. Germline V gene lookup returns CDR1 MGHRA and CDR2 YSYEKL. The V and J ends lost 0 bases and 2 bases respectively, with 10 bases between them. This CDR3 contains 15 residues.

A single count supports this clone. The CDR3, as DNA: TGTGCCAGCAGTTCTACAGGAATAACTATCGGCTACACCTTC. This sequence encodes CASSSTGITIGYTF. The rearrangement joins TRBV28 to TRBJ1-2; D is perhaps TRBD1 (5 bases). The germline CDR1 and CDR2 sequences are MDHEN and SYDVKM. CDR3 length: 14 amino acids. V was trimmed by 4 bases and J by 8 bases, leaving 17 bases between them.

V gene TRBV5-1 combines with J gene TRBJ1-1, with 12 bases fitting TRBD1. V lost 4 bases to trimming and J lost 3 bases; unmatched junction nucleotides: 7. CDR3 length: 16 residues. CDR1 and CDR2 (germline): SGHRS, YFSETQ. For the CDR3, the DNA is TGCGCCAGCAGCGCCGGGACAGGGGGCATGCACACTGAAGCTTTCTTT. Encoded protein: CASSAGTGGMHTEAFF.

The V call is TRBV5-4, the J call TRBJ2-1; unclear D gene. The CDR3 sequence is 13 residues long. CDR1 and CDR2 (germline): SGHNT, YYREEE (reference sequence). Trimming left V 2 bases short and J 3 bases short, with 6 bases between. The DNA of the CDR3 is TGTGCCAGCAGCTTCGTGGACTACAATGAGCAGTTCTTC. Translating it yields CASSFVDYNEQFF.

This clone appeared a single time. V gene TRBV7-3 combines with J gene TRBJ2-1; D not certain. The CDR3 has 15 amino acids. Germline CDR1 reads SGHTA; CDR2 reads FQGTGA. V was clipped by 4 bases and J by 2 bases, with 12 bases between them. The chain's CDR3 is CASSSQRTTYNEQFF. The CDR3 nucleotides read TGTGCCAGCAGCTCCCAACGGACCACCTACAATGAGCAGTTCTTC.

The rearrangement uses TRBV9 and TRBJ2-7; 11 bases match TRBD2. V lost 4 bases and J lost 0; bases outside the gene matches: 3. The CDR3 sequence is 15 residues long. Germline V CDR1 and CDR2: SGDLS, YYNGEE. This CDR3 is CASSPSGRFSYEQYF. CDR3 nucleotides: TGTGCCAGCAGCCCTAGCGGGAGGTTCTCCTACGAGCAGTACTTC.

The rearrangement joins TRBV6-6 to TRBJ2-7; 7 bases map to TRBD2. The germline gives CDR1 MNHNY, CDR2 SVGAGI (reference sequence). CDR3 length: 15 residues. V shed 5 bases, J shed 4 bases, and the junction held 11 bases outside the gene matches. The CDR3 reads CASSTRLAKKYEQYF. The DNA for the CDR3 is TGTGCCAGCAGTACTCGACTAGCAAAGAAGTACGAGCAGTACTTC.

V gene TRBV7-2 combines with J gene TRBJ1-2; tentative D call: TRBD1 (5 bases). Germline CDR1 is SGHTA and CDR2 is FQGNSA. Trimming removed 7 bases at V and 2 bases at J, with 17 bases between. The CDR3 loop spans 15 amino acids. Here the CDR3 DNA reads TGTGCCAGCACCGAGGGGCAAATACGGAACTATGGCTACACCTTC. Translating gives CASTEGQIRNYGYTF. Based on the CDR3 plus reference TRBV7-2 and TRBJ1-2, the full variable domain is GAGVSQSPSNKVTEKGKDVELRCDPISGHTALYWYRQSLGQGLEFLIYFQGNSAPDKSGLPSDRFSAERTGGSVSTLTIQRTQQEDSAVYLCASTEGQIRNYGYTFGSGTRLTVV.

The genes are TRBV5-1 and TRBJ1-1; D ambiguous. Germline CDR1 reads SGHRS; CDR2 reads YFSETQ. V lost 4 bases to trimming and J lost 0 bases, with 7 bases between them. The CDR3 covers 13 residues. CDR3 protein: CASSTTLNTEAFF. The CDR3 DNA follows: TGCGCCAGCAGCACGACTCTGAACACTGAAGCTTTCTTT.

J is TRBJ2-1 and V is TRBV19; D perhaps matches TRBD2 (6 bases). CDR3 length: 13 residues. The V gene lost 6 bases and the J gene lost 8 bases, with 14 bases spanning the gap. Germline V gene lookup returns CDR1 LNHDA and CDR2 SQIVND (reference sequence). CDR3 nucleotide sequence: TGTGCCAGTAGCCGGGACTCCCTGGATGAGCAGTTCTTC. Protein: CASSRDSLDEQFF. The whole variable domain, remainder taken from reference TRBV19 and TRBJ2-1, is DGGITQSPKYLFRKEGQNVTLSCEQNLNHDAMYWYRQDPGQGLRLIYYSQIVNDFQKGDIAEGYSVSREKKESFPLTVTSAQKNPTAFYLCASSRDSLDEQFFGPGTRLTVL.

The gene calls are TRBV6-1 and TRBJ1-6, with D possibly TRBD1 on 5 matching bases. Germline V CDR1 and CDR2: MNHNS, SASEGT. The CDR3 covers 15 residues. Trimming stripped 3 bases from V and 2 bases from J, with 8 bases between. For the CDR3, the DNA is TGTGCCAGCAGTGAGGGGCTCACCTATAATTCACCCCTCCACTTT. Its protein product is CASSEGLTYNSPLHF.

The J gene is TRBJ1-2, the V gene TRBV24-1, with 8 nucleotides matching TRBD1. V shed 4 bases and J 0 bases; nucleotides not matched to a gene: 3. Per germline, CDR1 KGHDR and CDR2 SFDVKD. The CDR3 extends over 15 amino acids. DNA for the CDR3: TGTGCCACCAGTGACCGGACAGGGTCTAACTATGGCTACACCTTC. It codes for CATSDRTGSNYGYTF.

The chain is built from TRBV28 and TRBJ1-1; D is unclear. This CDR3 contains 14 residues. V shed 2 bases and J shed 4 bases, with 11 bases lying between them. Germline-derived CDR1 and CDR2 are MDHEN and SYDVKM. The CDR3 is CASSLNGRGTEAFF. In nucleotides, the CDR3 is TGTGCCAGCAGTTTAAACGGGCGTGGCACTGAAGCTTTCTTT. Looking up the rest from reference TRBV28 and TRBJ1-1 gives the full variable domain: DVKVTQSSRYLVKRTGEKVFLECVQDMDHENMFWYRQDPGLGLRLIYFSYDVKMKEKGDIPEGYSVSREKKERFSLILESASTNQTSMYLCASSLNGRGTEAFFGQGTRLTVV.

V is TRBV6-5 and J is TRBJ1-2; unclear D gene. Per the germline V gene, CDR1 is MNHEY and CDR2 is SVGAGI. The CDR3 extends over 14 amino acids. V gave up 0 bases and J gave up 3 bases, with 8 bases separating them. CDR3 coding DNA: TGTGCCAGCAGTTACTCGGGCAGAGACTATGGCTACACCTTC. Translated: CASSYSGRDYGYTF.